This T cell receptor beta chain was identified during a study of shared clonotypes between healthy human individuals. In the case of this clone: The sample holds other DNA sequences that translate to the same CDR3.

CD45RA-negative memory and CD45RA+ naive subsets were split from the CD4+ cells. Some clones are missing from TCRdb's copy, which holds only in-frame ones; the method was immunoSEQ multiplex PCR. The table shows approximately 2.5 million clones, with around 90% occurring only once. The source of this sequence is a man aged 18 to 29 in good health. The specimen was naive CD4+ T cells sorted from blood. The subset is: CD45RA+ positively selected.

The CDR3 nucleotides are TGTGCCTGGAGTCGGGTTCGCTCTCTGGGAGCTTTCTTT. It is translated as CAWSRVRSLGAFF. The chain uses TRBV30 and TRBJ1-1; D is unclear. The germline CDR1 and CDR2 sequences are GTSNPN and SVGIG (reference sequence). The CDR3 extends over 13 amino acids. V gave up 2 bases and J gave up 10 bases, with 17 bases separating them.